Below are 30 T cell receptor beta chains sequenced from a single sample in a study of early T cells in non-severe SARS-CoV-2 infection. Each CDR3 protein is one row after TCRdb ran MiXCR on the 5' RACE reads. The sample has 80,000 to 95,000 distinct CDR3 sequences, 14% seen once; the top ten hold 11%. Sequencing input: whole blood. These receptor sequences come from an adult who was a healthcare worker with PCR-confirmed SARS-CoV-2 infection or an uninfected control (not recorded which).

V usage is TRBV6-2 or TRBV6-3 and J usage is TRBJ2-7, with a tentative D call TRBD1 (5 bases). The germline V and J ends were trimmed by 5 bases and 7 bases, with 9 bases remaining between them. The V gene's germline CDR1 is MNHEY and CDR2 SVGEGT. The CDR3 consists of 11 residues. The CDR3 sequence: CASSPRQEQYF. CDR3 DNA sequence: TGTGCCAGCAGTCCGAGACAGGAGCAGTACTTC.

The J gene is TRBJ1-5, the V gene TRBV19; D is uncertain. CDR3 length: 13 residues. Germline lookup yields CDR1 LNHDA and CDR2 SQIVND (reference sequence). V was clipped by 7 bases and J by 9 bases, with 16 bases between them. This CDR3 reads CASNPGRATPQHF. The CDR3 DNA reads TGTGCCAGTAACCCGGGGAGGGCGACGCCCCAGCATTTT.

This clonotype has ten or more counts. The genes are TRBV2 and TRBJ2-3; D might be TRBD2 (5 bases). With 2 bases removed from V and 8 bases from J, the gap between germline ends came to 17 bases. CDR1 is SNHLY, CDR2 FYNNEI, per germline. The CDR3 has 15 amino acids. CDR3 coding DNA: TGTGCCAGCAGTGAAACTCTATCCGGAGGAGGTACGCAGTATTTT. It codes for CASSETLSGGGTQYF.

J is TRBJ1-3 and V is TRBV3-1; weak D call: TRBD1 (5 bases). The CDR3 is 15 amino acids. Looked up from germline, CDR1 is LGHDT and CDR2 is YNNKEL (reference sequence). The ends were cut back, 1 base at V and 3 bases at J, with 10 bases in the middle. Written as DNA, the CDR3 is TGTGCCAGCAGCCAAGCGGGGCCAGGTGGAAACACCATATATTTT. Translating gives CASSQAGPGGNTIYF.

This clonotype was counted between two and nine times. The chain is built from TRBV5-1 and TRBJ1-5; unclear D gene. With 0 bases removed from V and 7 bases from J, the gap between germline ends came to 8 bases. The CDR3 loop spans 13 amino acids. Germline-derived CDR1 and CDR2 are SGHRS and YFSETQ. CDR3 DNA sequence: TGCGCCAGCAGCTTGGGTGATAGCCAGCCCCAGCATTTT. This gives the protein CASSLGDSQPQHF.

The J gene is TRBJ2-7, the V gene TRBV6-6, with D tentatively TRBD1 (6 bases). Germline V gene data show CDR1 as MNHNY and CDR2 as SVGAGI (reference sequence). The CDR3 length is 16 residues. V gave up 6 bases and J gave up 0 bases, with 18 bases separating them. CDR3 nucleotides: TGTGCCAGCAGGACCCAACAGGGTAGGTCCTCCTACGAGCAGTACTTC. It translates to CASRTQQGRSSYEQYF.

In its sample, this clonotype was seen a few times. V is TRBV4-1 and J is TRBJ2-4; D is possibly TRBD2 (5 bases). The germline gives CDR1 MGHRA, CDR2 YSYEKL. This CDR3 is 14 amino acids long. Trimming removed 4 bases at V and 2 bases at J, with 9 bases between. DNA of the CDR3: TGCGCCAGCAGCCTCGAGGGTACCAAAAACATTCAGTACTTC. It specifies CASSLEGTKNIQYF.

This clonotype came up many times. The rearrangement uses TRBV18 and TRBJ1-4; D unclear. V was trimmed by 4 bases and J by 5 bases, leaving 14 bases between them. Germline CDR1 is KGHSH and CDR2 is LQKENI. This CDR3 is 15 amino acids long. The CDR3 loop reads CASSRGSNGNEKLFF. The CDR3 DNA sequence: TGTGCCAGCTCACGAGGGAGTAATGGGAATGAAAAACTGTTTTTT.

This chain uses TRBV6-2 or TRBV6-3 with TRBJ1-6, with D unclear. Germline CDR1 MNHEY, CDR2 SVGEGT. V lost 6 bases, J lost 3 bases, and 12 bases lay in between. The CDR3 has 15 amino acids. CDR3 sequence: CASSRTLFYNSPLHF. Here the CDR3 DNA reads TGTGCCAGCAGCCGGACCCTGTTCTATAATTCACCCCTCCACTTT.

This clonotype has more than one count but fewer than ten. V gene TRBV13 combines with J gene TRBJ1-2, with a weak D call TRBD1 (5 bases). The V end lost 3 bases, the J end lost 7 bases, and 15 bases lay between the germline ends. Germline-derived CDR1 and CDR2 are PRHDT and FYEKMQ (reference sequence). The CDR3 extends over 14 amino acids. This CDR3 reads CASSFTRASVGYTF. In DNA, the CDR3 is TGTGCCAGCAGCTTCACCAGGGCATCAGTTGGCTACACCTTC.

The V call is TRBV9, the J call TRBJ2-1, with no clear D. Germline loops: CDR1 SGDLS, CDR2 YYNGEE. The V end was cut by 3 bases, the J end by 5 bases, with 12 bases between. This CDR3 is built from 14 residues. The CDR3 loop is CASSDPLTHNEQFF. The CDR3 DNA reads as TGTGCCAGCAGCGACCCTCTAACCCACAATGAGCAGTTCTTC.

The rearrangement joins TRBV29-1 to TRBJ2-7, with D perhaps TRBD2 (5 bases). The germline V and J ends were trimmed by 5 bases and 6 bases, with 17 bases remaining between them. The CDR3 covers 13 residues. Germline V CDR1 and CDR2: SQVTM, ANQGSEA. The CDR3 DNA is TGCAGCGTTTTCGGAGGCCTTCGAGGCGAGCAGTACTTC. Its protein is CSVFGGLRGEQYF.

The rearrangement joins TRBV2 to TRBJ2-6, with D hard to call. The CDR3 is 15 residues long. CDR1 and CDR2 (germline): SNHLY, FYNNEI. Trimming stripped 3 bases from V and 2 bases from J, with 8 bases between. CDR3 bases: TGTGCCAGCAGTGAGTGGGGTGCTGGGGCCAACGTCCTGACTTTC. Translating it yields CASSEWGAGANVLTF.

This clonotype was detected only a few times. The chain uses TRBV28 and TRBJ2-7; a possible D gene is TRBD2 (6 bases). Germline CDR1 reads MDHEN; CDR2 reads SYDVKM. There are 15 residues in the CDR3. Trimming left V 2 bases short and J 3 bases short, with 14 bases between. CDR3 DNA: TGTGCCAGCAGTTTAGTGGCGGGACCTAACTACGAGCAGTACTTC. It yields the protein CASSLVAGPNYEQYF.

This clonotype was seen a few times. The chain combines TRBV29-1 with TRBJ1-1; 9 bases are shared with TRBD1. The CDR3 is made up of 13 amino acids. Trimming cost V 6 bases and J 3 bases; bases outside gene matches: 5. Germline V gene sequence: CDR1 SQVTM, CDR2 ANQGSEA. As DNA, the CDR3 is TGCAGCGTACACAGGGGGCGGGACACTGAAGCTTTCTTT. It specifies CSVHRGRDTEAFF.

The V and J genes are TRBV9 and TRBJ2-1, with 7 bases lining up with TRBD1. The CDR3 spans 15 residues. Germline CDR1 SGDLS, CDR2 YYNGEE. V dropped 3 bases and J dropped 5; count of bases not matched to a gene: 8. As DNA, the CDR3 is TGTGCCAGCAGCGCCCGGGACAGCGACGACAATGAGCAGTTCTTC. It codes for CASSARDSDDNEQFF.

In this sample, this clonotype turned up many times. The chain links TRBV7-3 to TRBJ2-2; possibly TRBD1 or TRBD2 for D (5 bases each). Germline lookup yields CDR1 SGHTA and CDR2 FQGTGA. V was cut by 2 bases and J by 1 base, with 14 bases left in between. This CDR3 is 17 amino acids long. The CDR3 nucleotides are TGTGCCAGCAGCTTAGGCAGGGTCGGGATGAACACCGGGGAGCTGTTTTTT. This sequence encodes CASSLGRVGMNTGELFF.

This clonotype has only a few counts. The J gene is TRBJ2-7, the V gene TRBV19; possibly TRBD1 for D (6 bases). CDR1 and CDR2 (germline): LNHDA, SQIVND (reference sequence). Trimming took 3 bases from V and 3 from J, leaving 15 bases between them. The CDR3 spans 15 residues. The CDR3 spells CASSIRTAPDYEQYF. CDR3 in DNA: TGTGCCAGTAGTATCCGGACAGCCCCGGACTACGAGCAGTACTTC.

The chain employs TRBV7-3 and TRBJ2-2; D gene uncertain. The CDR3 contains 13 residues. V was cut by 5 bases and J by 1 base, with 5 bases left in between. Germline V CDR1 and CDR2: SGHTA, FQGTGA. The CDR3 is CASSPRNTGELFF. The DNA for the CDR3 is TGTGCCAGCAGCCCGAGGAACACCGGGGAGCTGTTTTTT.

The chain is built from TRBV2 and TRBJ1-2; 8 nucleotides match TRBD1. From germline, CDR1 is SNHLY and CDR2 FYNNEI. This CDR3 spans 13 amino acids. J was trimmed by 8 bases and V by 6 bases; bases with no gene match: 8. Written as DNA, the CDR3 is TGTGCCAGCAGCCTGACAGGGGTAGCAGGCTACACCTTC. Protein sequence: CASSLTGVAGYTF.

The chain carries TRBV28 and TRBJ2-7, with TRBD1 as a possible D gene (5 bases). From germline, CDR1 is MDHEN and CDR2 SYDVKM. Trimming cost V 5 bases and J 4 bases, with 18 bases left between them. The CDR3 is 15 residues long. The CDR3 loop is CASSIRGAARYEQYF. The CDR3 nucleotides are TGTGCCAGCAGTATCCGTGGGGCTGCGCGGTACGAGCAGTACTTC.

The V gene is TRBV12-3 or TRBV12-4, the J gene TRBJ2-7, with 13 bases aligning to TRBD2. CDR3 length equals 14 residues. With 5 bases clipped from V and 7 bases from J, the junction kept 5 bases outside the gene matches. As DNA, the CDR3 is TGTGCCAGCAGTATTCCGGGACTAGCGGGGGAGCAGTACTTC. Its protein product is CASSIPGLAGEQYF.

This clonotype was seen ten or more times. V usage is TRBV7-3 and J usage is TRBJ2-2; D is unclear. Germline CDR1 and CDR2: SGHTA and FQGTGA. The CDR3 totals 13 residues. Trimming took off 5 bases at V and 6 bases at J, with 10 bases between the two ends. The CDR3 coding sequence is TGTGCCAGCAGCCCCCGTCTGGCCGGGGAGCTGTTTTTT. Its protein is CASSPRLAGELFF.

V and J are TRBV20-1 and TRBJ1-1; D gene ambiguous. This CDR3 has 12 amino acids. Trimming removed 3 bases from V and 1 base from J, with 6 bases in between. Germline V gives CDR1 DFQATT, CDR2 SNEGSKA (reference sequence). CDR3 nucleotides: TGCAGTGCTAGGCGTTCGAACACTGAAGCTTTCTTT. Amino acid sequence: CSARRSNTEAFF.

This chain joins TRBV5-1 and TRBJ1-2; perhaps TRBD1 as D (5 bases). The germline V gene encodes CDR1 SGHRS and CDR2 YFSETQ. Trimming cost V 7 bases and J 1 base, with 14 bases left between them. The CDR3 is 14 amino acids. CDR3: CASRPQANNYGYTF. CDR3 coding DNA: TGCGCCAGCCGTCCACAGGCGAATAACTATGGCTACACCTTC.

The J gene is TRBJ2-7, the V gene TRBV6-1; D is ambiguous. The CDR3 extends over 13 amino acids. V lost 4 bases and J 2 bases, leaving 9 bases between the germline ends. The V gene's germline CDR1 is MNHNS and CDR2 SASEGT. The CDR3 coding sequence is TGTGCCAGCAGTGGAACGGGTCCCTACGAGCAGTACTTC. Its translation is CASSGTGPYEQYF.

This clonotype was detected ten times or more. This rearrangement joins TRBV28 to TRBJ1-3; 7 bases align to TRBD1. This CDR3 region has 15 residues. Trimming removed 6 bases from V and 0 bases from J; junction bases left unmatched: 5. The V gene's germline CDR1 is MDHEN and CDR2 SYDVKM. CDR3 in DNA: TGTGCCAGCAGCCAGACAGGGTTCTCTGGAAACACCATATATTTT. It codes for CASSQTGFSGNTIYF.

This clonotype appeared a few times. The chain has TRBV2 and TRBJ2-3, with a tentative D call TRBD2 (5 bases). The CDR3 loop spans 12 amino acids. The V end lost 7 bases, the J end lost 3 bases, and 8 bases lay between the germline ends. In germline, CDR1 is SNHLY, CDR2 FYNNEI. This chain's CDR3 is CASTSTTDTQYF. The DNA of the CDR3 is TGTGCCAGCACTAGCACAACAGATACGCAGTATTTT.

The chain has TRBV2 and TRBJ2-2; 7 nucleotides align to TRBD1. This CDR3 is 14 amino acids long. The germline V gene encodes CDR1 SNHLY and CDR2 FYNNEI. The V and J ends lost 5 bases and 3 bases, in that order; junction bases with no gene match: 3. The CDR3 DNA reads TGTGCCAGCAGTCTGGGACAGCACACCGGGGAGCTGTTTTTT. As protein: CASSLGQHTGELFF. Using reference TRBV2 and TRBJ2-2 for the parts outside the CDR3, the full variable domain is EPEVTQTPSHQVTQMGQEVILRCVPISNHLYFYWYRQILGQKVEFLVSFYNNEISEKSEIFDDQFSVERPDGSNFTLKIRSTKLEDSAMYFCASSLGQHTGELFFGEGSRLTVL.

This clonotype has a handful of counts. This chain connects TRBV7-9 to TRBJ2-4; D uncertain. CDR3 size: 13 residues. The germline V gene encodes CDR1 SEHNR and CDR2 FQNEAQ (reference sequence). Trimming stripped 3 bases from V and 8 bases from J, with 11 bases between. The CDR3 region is CASSFTLTDIQYF. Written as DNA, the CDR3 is TGTGCCAGCAGCTTTACCCTCACGGACATTCAGTACTTC.